This T cell receptor (beta chain) was documented in a study of beta chain features in type 1 diabetes. Regarding the study as a whole: Sampled from patients, naive, central memory and Treg TCRB repertoires appeared more similar than those sampled from healthy donors. Type 1 diabetes patients had VDJ junctions that carried fewer insertions and more deletions. It was possible that PCR favored shorter templates, equally so in patients and controls.

Expressed TCRB transcripts were sequenced, since all the RNA that had been isolated was reverse transcribed. Data came from immunoSEQ multiplex PCR; TCRdb stores just in-frame clones and leaves some out. The sample has fewer than 150,000 clones; 6.9% are singletons. This clone was seen more than once but under ten times. Its antigen is unidentified. CDR1 is MDHEN and CDR2 is SYDVKM in the germline V gene. CDR3 length: 15 amino acids. V was clipped by 4 bases and J by 0 bases; unmatched bases: 2. The chain is built from TRBV28 and TRBJ2-4; 8 bases are shared with TRBD1. Source material: central memory CD4+ T cells from blood. The TCR originated in a woman under 40 in good health. CDR3 amino acids: CASSSTGAAKNIQYF. The CDR3 DNA reads as TGTGCCAGCAGTTCGACAGGGGCAGCCAAAAACATTCAGTACTTC.